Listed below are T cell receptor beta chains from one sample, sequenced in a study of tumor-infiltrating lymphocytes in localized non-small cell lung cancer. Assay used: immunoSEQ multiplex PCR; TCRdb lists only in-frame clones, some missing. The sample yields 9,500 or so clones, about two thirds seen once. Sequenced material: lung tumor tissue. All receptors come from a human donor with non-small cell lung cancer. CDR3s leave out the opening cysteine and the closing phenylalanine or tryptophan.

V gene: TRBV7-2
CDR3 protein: ASSLQGVYTGELF

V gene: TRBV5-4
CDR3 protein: ASSLAYYNEQF

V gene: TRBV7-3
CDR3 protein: ASSLGGQGATGELF

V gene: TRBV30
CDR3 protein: AWSGQGNQPQH

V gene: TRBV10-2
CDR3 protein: ASSERTSGPLVSYEQY

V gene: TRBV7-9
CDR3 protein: ASSSTMGVDYGYT

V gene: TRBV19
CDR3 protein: ASSRLAGAYEQY

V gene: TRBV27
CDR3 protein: ASSYISGGMVETQY

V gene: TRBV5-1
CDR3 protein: ASSPRWGGNTEAF

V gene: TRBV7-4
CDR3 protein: ASSPDREWRPQH

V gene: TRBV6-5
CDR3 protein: ASSSQGGRNTEAF

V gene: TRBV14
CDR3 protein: ASSQDPPKGYEQY

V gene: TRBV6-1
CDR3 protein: ASSERGTGSYEQY

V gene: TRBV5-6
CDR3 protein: ASSGQGALDTQY

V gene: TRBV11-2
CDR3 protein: ASSLSQGSSTEAF

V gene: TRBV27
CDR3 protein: ASRTGGANTEAF

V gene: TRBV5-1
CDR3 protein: ASSIKDTEAF

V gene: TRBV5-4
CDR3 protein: ASSLGAGEDQPQH

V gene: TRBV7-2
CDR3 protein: ASREGGSYNEQF

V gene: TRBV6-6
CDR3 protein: ASSRSGVGGYT

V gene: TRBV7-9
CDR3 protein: ASSSPGGGGFDQPQH

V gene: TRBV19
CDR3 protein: ASSIVSQGARNGYT

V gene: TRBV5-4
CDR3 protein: ASSGPDGQGAYEQY

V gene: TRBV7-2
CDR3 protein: ASRLTSGGSYEQY

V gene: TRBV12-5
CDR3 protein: ASGFGKPQH

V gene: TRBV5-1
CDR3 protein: ASSIDSRTVLT

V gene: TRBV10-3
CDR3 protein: AISESTGLKDEQY

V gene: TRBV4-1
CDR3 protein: ASSQDAETVYQETQY

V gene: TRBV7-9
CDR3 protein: ASSSTGLAHQPQH

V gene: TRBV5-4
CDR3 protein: ASSQQGNYGYT

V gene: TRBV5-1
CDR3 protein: ASSIGGTSGTTRETQY

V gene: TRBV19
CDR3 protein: ASSMGGPTEAF

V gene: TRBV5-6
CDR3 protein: ASSRGPGNTIY

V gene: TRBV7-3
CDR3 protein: ASSLKLWIGGTGNTGELF

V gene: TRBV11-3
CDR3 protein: ASSLDGRGEETQY

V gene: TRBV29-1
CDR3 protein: SVEAGRSGLNYGYT

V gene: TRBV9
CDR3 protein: ASSSGGYSNQPQH

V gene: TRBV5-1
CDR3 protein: ASSLDRAEETQY

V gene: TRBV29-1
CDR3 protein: SDRLAGGSELF

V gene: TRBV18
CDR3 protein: ASSATGQDYGYT

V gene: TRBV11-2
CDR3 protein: ASSFKQGRNEQF

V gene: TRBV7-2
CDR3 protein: ASSLGGTSGELF

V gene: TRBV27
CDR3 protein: ASSLSIGQGQF

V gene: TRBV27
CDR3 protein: ASSLFPSGRTGELF

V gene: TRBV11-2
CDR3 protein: ASSSPWAGTSGSYYEQY

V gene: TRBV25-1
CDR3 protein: ASSEGPSKAEKLF

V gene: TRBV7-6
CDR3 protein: ASSLGQGPHEQY

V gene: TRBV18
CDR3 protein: ASSRLLSGANVLT

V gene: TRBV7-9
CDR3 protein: ASSFTGGSTYEQY

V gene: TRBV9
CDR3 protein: ASSPKTGVSYEQY

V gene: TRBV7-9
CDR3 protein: ASSLTGGGNYEQY

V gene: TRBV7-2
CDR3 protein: ASSSKTSGGRNEQF

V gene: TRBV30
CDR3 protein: AWSVTGIYNSPLH

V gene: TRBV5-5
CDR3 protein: ASSLVPVNTEAF

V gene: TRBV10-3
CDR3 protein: ATGVNTEAF

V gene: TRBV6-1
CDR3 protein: ASLGGTGKNIQY

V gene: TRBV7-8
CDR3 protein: ASSPVVTLIGDYGYT

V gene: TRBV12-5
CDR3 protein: ASGFGTGNQPQH